This T cell receptor beta chain came from a study of long-term antiretroviral therapy in people with HIV. Study overall: The study's earliest collections predate the 2015 immediate-ART recommendation by about a decade.

As to this clone: What it binds is not known.

Study results and limitations: Dating from about 2004 to 2017, the blood was possibly obtained under older ART regimens. Unavailable data included ART adherence, viral resistance and therapy changes (switches in treatment).

Researchers ran immunoSEQ v3.0 at survey level. Assay: immunoSEQ multiplex PCR; the TCRdb copy retains only in-frame clones and omits some. The sample lists about 25,000 clones; roughly four fifths were seen once. CDR1 and CDR2 (germline): SGHTA, FQGNSA. Trimming took off 7 bases at V and 4 bases at J, with 20 bases between the two ends. This CDR3 is 16 amino acids long. The sequence was obtained from a man in his forties or fifties with HIV. Here the sequenced sample was unsorted PBMCs, taken 2.9 years after starting antiretroviral therapy. The chain combines TRBV7-2 with TRBJ1-3; D not resolved. The CDR3 region is CASTQSRWGLGNTIYF. For the CDR3, the DNA is TGTGCCAGCACCCAGTCCCGATGGGGATTAGGAAACACCATATATTTT.